Shown below are 28 T cell receptor beta chains from a single sample sequenced in a study of blood T cell repertoires in COVID-19. The repertoire was sequenced with immunoSEQ multiplex PCR; TCRdb's copy has only in-frame clones and lacks some. The data hold about 370,000 clones, with 90% observed a single time. Sequencing was carried out using peripheral blood. The receptors were gathered from a man younger than 35 with active or convalescent COVID-19.

V usage is TRBV14 and J usage is TRBJ2-2; 8 bases fit TRBD2. This CDR3 is built from 19 residues. CDR1 is SGHDN and CDR2 is FVKESK in the germline V gene. V lost 5 bases, J lost 6 bases, and 20 bases stayed unmatched. CDR3 DNA: TGTGCCAGCAGCTCATCGAGGGGCGGGGGGCCCCGGGTCCCCGGGGAGCTGTTTTTT. It translates to CASSSSRGGGPRVPGELFF.

This clone has just one count. V and J are TRBV6-6 and TRBJ2-1, with 8 bases aligning to TRBD1. V was pared by 4 bases and J by 10 bases, with 9 bases of the junction left unmatched. Germline CDR1 MNHNY, CDR2 SVGAGI (reference sequence). The CDR3 is 14 amino acids. The CDR3 sequence: CASSSPMDRAEQFF. In nucleotides, the CDR3 is TGTGCCAGCAGTTCGCCCATGGACAGGGCAGAGCAGTTCTTC.

The rearrangement joins TRBV27 to TRBJ2-7; 9 bases fit TRBD1. CDR1 is MNHEY, CDR2 SMNVEV, per germline (reference sequence). Trimming removed 6 bases from V and 4 bases from J; junction bases left unmatched: 16. The CDR3 loop spans 17 amino acids. The CDR3 DNA reads TGTGCCAGCAGCCCTTTCTTTATGGGACAGGGAGGTTACGAGCAGTACTTC. It specifies CASSPFFMGQGGYEQYF.

The CDR3 DNA reads as TGTGCCAGCTCCGTGTCCTACGAGCAGTACTTC. It translates to CASSVSYEQYF. V is TRBV18 and J is TRBJ2-7; D is ambiguous. CDR1 and CDR2 from the germline V gene are KGHSH and LQKENI. V lost 6 bases and J 1 base, leaving 4 bases between the germline ends. This CDR3 is 11 amino acids long.

V and J are TRBV16 and TRBJ1-4, with TRBD1 identical over 7 bases. CDR1 is KGHSY and CDR2 is FQNENV in the germline V gene. This CDR3 comprises 16 residues. J lost 3 bases, V lost 3 bases, and 7 bases had no gene match. The CDR3 DNA is TGTGCCAGCAGCCACACCGGGACAGAGCCTAATGAAAAACTGTTTTTT. Protein: CASSHTGTEPNEKLFF.

The table lists this clone with a count of one. The CDR3 here is CASSPLGREYNEQFF. The DNA of the CDR3 is TGTGCCAGCTCACCACTTGGGCGGGAGTACAATGAGCAGTTCTTC. This chain joins TRBV18 and TRBJ2-1, with 7 bases identical to TRBD2. The CDR3 spans 15 residues. The V and J ends lost 1 base and 4 bases, in that order; junction bases with no gene match: 4. CDR1 and CDR2 from the germline V gene are KGHSH and LQKENI.

The rearrangement links TRBV7-8 to TRBJ2-2; 8 nucleotides line up with TRBD1. The ends lost 6 bases at V and 2 bases at J; junction bases unmatched: 8. The CDR3 spans 16 residues. Germline CDR1 is SGHVS and CDR2 is FQNEAQ. The CDR3 is CASREDRGFNTGELFF. In DNA form, the CDR3 reads TGTGCCAGCAGGGAAGACAGGGGCTTTAACACCGGGGAGCTGTTTTTT.

The chain couples TRBV9 to TRBJ1-4, with TRBD1 matching over 7 bases. The germline V gene encodes CDR1 SGDLS and CDR2 YYNGEE. The CDR3 is 17 amino acids. V lost 4 bases to trimming and J lost 3 bases; unmatched junction nucleotides: 12. CDR3 sequence reads: CASSIMGTAEANEKLFF. CDR3 in DNA: TGTGCCAGCAGCATTATGGGGACAGCGGAAGCTAATGAAAAACTGTTTTTT.

In this sample, this clone turned up once. The chain couples TRBV19 to TRBJ2-5, with TRBD2 identical over 9 bases. Germline loops: CDR1 LNHDA, CDR2 SQIVND (reference sequence). Trimming removed 2 bases from V and 5 bases from J; junction bases left unmatched: 9. CDR3 length: 16 residues. This CDR3 reads CASSILAGEGFETQYF. CDR3 nucleotide sequence: TGTGCCAGTAGTATATTAGCGGGAGAGGGCTTCGAGACCCAGTACTTC.

V usage is TRBV7-3 and J usage is TRBJ2-3; 8 nucleotides match TRBD1. The germline V gene has CDR1 SGHTA and CDR2 FQGTGA. This CDR3 contains 17 residues. The junction had 14 bases not matched to a gene; V was cut back by 4 bases and J by 5 bases. The CDR3 nucleotides read TGTGCCAGCAGCTCTGGTCAAACAGGGGGGTCATTAGATACGCAGTATTTT. It codes for CASSSGQTGGSLDTQYF.

The chain employs TRBV7-9 and TRBJ2-3, with 9 bases matching TRBD2. CDR3 length: 17 residues. The V and J ends lost 5 bases and 2 bases, in that order; junction bases with no gene match: 11. Germline V CDR1 and CDR2: SEHNR, FQNEAQ (reference sequence). Here the CDR3 reads CASSAAGTSSFTDTQYF. CDR3 coding DNA: TGTGCCAGCAGCGCGGCCGGGACTAGCTCCTTCACAGATACGCAGTATTTT. The full variable domain, completed using reference TRBV7-9 and TRBJ2-3, is DTGVSQNPRHKITKRGQNVTFRCDPISEHNRLYWYRQTLGQGPEFLTYFQNEAQLEKSRLLSDRFSAERPKGSFSTLEIQRTEQGDSAMYLCASSAAGTSSFTDTQYFGPGTRLTVL.

The chain combines TRBV10-3 with TRBJ1-2; D perhaps matches TRBD1 (6 bases). There are 13 residues in the CDR3. CDR1 is ENHRY and CDR2 is SYGVKD in the germline V gene. Trimming stripped 4 bases from V and 7 bases from J, with 13 bases between. The CDR3 spells CAISGLGAAGYTF. The CDR3 bases are TGTGCCATCAGTGGCCTGGGGGCGGCTGGCTACACCTTC.

This chain joins TRBV2 and TRBJ1-5; 10 positions match TRBD1. V shed 7 bases, J shed 7 bases, and the junction held 10 bases outside the gene matches. Per germline, CDR1 SNHLY and CDR2 FYNNEI. This CDR3 is built from 15 residues. CDR3 nucleotides: TGTGCCAGCATGGGACAGGGGAATTTAGGGCAGCCCCAGCATTTT. It translates to CASMGQGNLGQPQHF.

This clone came up once. The rearrangement links TRBV27 to TRBJ1-5; D possibly corresponds to TRBD1 (6 bases). Germline V gene lookup returns CDR1 MNHEY and CDR2 SMNVEV (reference sequence). The CDR3 totals 14 residues. The germline V and J ends were trimmed by 5 bases and 5 bases, with 13 bases remaining between them. CDR3 in amino acids: CASSVRPGDQPQHF. CDR3 DNA: TGTGCCAGCAGTGTAAGACCAGGGGATCAGCCCCAGCATTTT.

This clone came up once. The chain recombines TRBV11-2 with TRBJ2-5; no reliable D call. Per the germline V gene, CDR1 is SGHAT and CDR2 is FQNNGV. Trimming took off 5 bases at V and 5 bases at J, with 9 bases between the two ends. The length of the CDR3 is 12 residues. The CDR3: CASSPSPETQYF. CDR3 bases: TGTGCCAGCAGCCCCAGTCCGGAGACCCAGTACTTC.

V is TRBV5-1 and J is TRBJ1-2; a possible D gene is TRBD1 (6 bases). The CDR3 loop spans 12 amino acids. Per germline, CDR1 SGHRS and CDR2 YFSETQ. The germline V and J ends were trimmed by 5 bases and 7 bases, with 12 bases remaining between them. The CDR3 spells CASSQQGFGYTF. The CDR3 bases are TGCGCCAGCAGTCAACAGGGTTTTGGCTACACCTTC. Full variable domain (rest looked up from reference TRBV5-1 and TRBJ1-2): KAGVTQTPRYLIKTRGQQVTLSCSPISGHRSVSWYQQTPGQGLQFLFEYFSETQRNKGNFPGRFSGRQFSNSRSEMNVSTLELGDSALYLCASSQQGFGYTFGSGTRLTVV.

The chain is built from TRBV6-2 or TRBV6-3 and TRBJ2-4, with TRBD2 as a possible D gene (5 bases). V lost 4 bases to trimming and J lost 2 bases, with 12 bases between them. This CDR3 spans 15 amino acids. Germline loops: CDR1 MNHEY, CDR2 SVGEGT. The CDR3 sequence is CASSLRALSKNIQYF. For the CDR3, the DNA is TGTGCCAGCAGTTTGAGGGCCCTATCCAAAAACATTCAGTACTTC.

V usage is TRBV12-3 or TRBV12-4 and J usage is TRBJ1-5; unclear D gene. The CDR3 is 13 residues long. V lost 1 base and J 5 bases, leaving 6 bases between the germline ends. The CDR3: CASSLVRDQPQHF. DNA of the CDR3: TGTGCCAGCAGTTTAGTGAGGGATCAGCCCCAGCATTTT.

J is TRBJ2-1 and V is TRBV6-6; 10 bases match TRBD2. Germline trimming cut 6 bases from V and 8 bases from J; bases unmatched to any gene: 7. Germline-derived CDR1 and CDR2 are MNHNY and SVGAGI (reference sequence). CDR3 length: 14 residues. The CDR3 DNA sequence: TGTGCCAGCAGGGCAGCGGGGGGGCTGGATGAGCAGTTCTTC. Its translation is CASRAAGGLDEQFF.

The V call is TRBV5-6, the J call TRBJ2-1; possibly TRBD1 for D (6 bases). Trimming left V 7 bases short and J 4 bases short, with 12 bases between. This CDR3 contains 13 residues. CDR1 is SGHDT, CDR2 YYEEEE, per germline. CDR3 sequence reads: CASRAGEYNEQFF. CDR3 nucleotides: TGTGCCAGCCGGGCAGGGGAATACAATGAGCAGTTCTTC.

The V and J genes are TRBV7-8 and TRBJ2-1; 10 bases match TRBD2. The CDR3 is made up of 15 amino acids. Germline CDR1 SGHVS, CDR2 FQNEAQ. With 7 bases clipped from V and 0 bases from J, the junction kept 3 bases outside the gene matches. The CDR3 loop reads CASMPSGSSYNEQFF. The DNA of the CDR3 is TGTGCCAGCATGCCTAGCGGGAGCTCCTACAATGAGCAGTTCTTC.

The chain links TRBV7-2 to TRBJ2-1; TRBD2 matches 7 bases. The CDR3 has 16 amino acids. The V gene's germline CDR1 is SGHTA and CDR2 FQGNSA. V lost 5 bases and J lost 5; bases outside the gene matches: 12. The CDR3 reads CASSPRASGINNEQFF. The CDR3 nucleotides read TGTGCCAGCAGCCCCAGGGCTAGCGGAATCAACAATGAGCAGTTCTTC.

This clone was counted once. The chain employs TRBV5-8 and TRBJ1-5; possibly TRBD1 for D (5 bases). The germline gives CDR1 SGHTS, CDR2 YDEGEE. Trimming removed 2 bases at V and 5 bases at J, with 11 bases between. The CDR3 length is 14 residues. The CDR3, as DNA: TGTGCCAGCAGCTTCGGGGGGGGTCATCAGCCCCAGCATTTT. This encodes CASSFGGGHQPQHF.

The rearrangement uses TRBV19 and TRBJ1-2, with TRBD1 matching over 11 bases. The CDR3 has 16 amino acids. J was trimmed by 5 bases and V by 7 bases; bases with no gene match: 12. The V gene's germline CDR1 is LNHDA and CDR2 SQIVND (reference sequence). The CDR3 DNA reads as TGTGCCAGTATCCCGGACAGGGGGCTGGGTTCATATGGCTACACCTTC. Protein product: CASIPDRGLGSYGYTF.

The J gene is TRBJ1-6, the V gene TRBV5-5; 8 bases are shared with TRBD1. V gave up 4 bases and J gave up 9 bases; unmatched junction bases: 9. The germline CDR1 and CDR2 sequences are SGHKS and YYEKEE (reference sequence). This CDR3 has 15 residues. The CDR3 protein is CASSADRVFGSPLHF. The CDR3 nucleotides read TGTGCCAGCAGCGCGGACAGGGTTTTTGGTTCACCCCTCCACTTT.

The rearrangement uses TRBV3-1 (or the pseudogene TRBV3-2) and TRBJ1-1; the match to TRBD1 covers 10 bases. The V segment lost 4 bases and the J segment 2 bases; nucleotides outside the gene matches: 10. Germline V gene sequence: CDR1 LGHDT, CDR2 YNNKEL (reference sequence). This CDR3 is 17 amino acids long. CDR3 loop: CASSLIIRDRGNTEAFF. The CDR3 DNA is TGTGCCAGCAGCCTCATAATAAGGGACAGGGGAAACACTGAAGCTTTCTTT.

The CDR3 reads CASSLKRPGKNTGELFF. The CDR3, as DNA: TGTGCCAGCAGCTTAAAACGTCCGGGAAAAAACACCGGGGAGCTGTTTTTT. The J gene is TRBJ2-2, the V gene TRBV7-3, with D possibly TRBD2 on 5 matching bases. Deletions cut 1 base from V and 2 bases from J, with 14 bases between. The CDR3 consists of 17 residues. Germline-derived CDR1 and CDR2 are SGHTA and FQGTGA.

The chain links TRBV5-1 to TRBJ2-2; the D is unclear. The CDR3 has 16 amino acids. With 4 bases removed from V and 1 base from J, the gap between germline ends came to 14 bases. Germline V lookup: CDR1 SGHRS, CDR2 YFSETQ. The CDR3 loop reads CASSPPSRKNTGELFF. The CDR3 nucleotides are TGCGCCAGCAGCCCCCCCTCGAGGAAGAACACCGGGGAGCTGTTTTTT.